This section outlines one T cell receptor (beta chain) sequence together with its context. Other nucleotide sequences from this sample produce the same CDR3. The data are from a study of blood T cell repertoires in COVID-19. Overall study context: Material from acute and convalescent COVID-19 was sourced from the United States, Italy and Spain. The cDNA or gDNA used as material had been derived from T cells, B-cell-depleted T cells, or PBMCs.

The CDR3 is 13 amino acids. Germline V CDR1 and CDR2: SGDLS, YYNGEE. V lost 2 bases, J lost 2 bases, and 7 bases lay in between. Clinical histories supplied by participants themselves formed the basis of cohort assignment. Original handling: Reference gene primer amplification in the assay estimated nucleated cell counts. TCRdb keeps only in-frame clones here, not all; method: immunoSEQ multiplex PCR. V and J calls and clone size are as listed in that table; D and trimming were resolved from the DNA. The data show fewer than 350,000 clones, about nine tenths seen once. The chain uses TRBV9 and TRBJ1-2; TRBD1 is a possible D gene (6 bases). This clonotype originated in a man aged 55-75 years who had recovered from COVID-19. The sample comprised PBMCs or T cells enriched from blood (not recorded which). The CDR3 nucleotides are TGTGCCAGCAGCGTTGACAGGAACTATGGCTACACCTTC. This codes for CASSVDRNYGYTF.